One sample yielded the 23 T cell receptor beta chains listed below, sequenced in a study of cytomegalovirus exposure and HLA in healthy donors (dated by TCRdb to about 2017). Library preparation employed the immunoSEQ multiplex PCR assay. The multiplex PCR relied on a mix of 60 forward primers for TCR Vbeta segments and 13 reverse primers for TCR Jbeta segments. TCRdb mirrors the immuneACCESS table, restricted to in-frame sequences. Some clones are absent from its copies; in checked studies, under half trace to an unresolved V gene, and the reason for the others is unknown. The sample includes approximately 190,000 clones, with 77% observed a single time. Clones ranked in the top ten supply roughly 2.1% of the sample. The sample taken for sequencing was PBMCs. Receptors were obtained from a woman under 40 in good health and CMV-seropositive.

The gene calls are TRBV4-1 and TRBJ2-3; 7 bases line up with TRBD2. The V gene end was trimmed by 5 bases and the J gene end by 3 bases; junction bases not matched to a gene: 8. The CDR3 contains 15 residues. Germline V lookup: CDR1 MGHRA, CDR2 YSYEKL. CDR3 sequence: CASSGREYNTDTQYF. CDR3 coding DNA: TGCGCCAGCAGCGGGCGGGAGTATAATACAGATACGCAGTATTTT.

V usage is TRBV28 and J usage is TRBJ1-2; D is unclear. With 6 bases removed from V and 6 bases from J, the gap between germline ends came to 14 bases. CDR1 and CDR2 (germline): MDHEN, SYDVKM. This CDR3 has 13 amino acids. The CDR3 nucleotides are TGTGCCAGCAGGTTCCGGAGGGCGAATGGCTACACCTTC. Translation gives CASRFRRANGYTF.

In this sample, this clone turned up once. The chain links TRBV18 to TRBJ2-3; 7 positions match TRBD2. V lost 3 bases and J lost 3; bases outside the gene matches: 3. The length of the CDR3 is 14 residues. Germline CDR1 reads KGHSH; CDR2 reads LQKENI. CDR3 sequence: CASSPMGGTDTQYF. As DNA, the CDR3 is TGTGCCAGCTCACCTATGGGGGGGACAGATACGCAGTATTTT.

J is TRBJ1-4 and V is TRBV10-3; D is uncertain. Germline CDR1 is ENHRY and CDR2 is SYGVKD. V was trimmed by 6 bases and J by 5 bases, leaving 10 bases between them. The CDR3 extends over 13 amino acids. CDR3: CAIRADGNEKLFF. In DNA, the CDR3 is TGTGCCATCAGAGCGGACGGGAATGAAAAACTGTTTTTT.

The chain has TRBV30 and TRBJ1-2; D is undetermined. With 3 bases removed from V and 8 bases from J, the gap between germline ends came to 19 bases. Germline lookup yields CDR1 GTSNPN and CDR2 SVGIG (reference sequence). CDR3 size: 14 residues. Written as DNA, the CDR3 is TGTGCCTGGAGGAAACCCGGGTCCCTACGGGGCTACACCTTC. The encoded protein is CAWRKPGSLRGYTF.

This clone was observed a few times. V and J are TRBV5-1 and TRBJ2-5; 8 bases map to TRBD2. Trimming removed 4 bases from V and 3 bases from J; junction bases left unmatched: 11. The CDR3 loop spans 16 amino acids. Germline CDR1 SGHRS, CDR2 YFSETQ. CDR3 region: CASSPRTSTREETQYF. The CDR3 region has the DNA TGCGCCAGCAGCCCCCGGACTAGCACCAGAGAAGAGACCCAGTACTTC.

This clone was observed once. This chain uses TRBV12-5 with TRBJ2-2; possibly TRBD2 for D (7 bases). The CDR3 contains 15 residues. CDR1 and CDR2 (germline): LGHNT, FRNRAP. The ends were cut back, 3 bases at V and 6 bases at J, with 14 bases in the middle. The DNA of the CDR3 is TGTGCTAGTGGTTTTTGGGGGGGCGCTTCCGGGGAGCTGTTTTTT. Protein sequence: CASGFWGGASGELFF. The variable domain in full, with the rest retrieved from reference TRBV12-5 and TRBJ2-2, is DARVTQTPRHKVTEMGQEVTMRCQPILGHNTVFWYRQTMMQGLELLAYFRNRAPLDDSGMPKDRFSAEMPDATLATLKIQPSEPRDSAVYFCASGFWGGASGELFFGEGSRLTVL.

This clone has more than one count but fewer than ten. The J gene is TRBJ1-5, the V gene TRBV28; 9 bases are a match to TRBD1. The V gene's germline CDR1 is MDHEN and CDR2 SYDVKM. CDR3 length equals 16 residues. J gave up 1 base and V 0 bases, and 1 base lay outside the gene matches. The CDR3 DNA sequence: TGTGCCAGCAGTTTATGGACAGGGGGAAGCAATCAGCCCCAGCATTTT. Protein sequence: CASSLWTGGSNQPQHF.

The chain is built from TRBV19 and TRBJ2-3; no firm D call. Germline CDR1 and CDR2: LNHDA and SQIVND (reference sequence). Trimming left V 3 bases short and J 0 bases short, with 7 bases between. The CDR3 has 14 amino acids. CDR3: CASSISLSTDTQYF. The CDR3 DNA follows: TGTGCCAGTAGTATCTCTCTCAGCACAGATACGCAGTATTTT.

This clone was detected once. In DNA form, the CDR3 reads TGTGCCAGCAGCTTAGATCGGAGTTATCAAGCTTTCTTT. Translation: CASSLDRSYQAFF. The genes are TRBV11-2 and TRBJ1-1; D call uncertain. V lost 0 bases and J lost 9, with 11 bases in between. Germline V gene data show CDR1 as SGHAT and CDR2 as FQNNGV. This CDR3 region has 13 residues.

The rearrangement uses TRBV18 and TRBJ1-1, with 11 bases matching TRBD1. This CDR3 has 16 amino acids. V trimming: 2 bases; J trimming: 4 bases; junction bases outside the gene matches: 6. In germline, CDR1 is KGHSH, CDR2 LQKENI. The CDR3 reads CASSPLWDRGITEAFF. The DNA for the CDR3 is TGTGCCAGCTCACCATTGTGGGACAGGGGGATCACTGAAGCTTTCTTT.

The rearrangement joins TRBV5-1 to TRBJ2-1; 9 nucleotides agree with TRBD1. The V gene end was trimmed by 3 bases and the J gene end by 9 bases; junction bases not matched to a gene: 7. Per the germline V gene, CDR1 is SGHRS and CDR2 is YFSETQ. This CDR3 is 14 amino acids long. CDR3 residues: CASSSGQGKSEQFF. The CDR3 DNA is TGCGCCAGCAGCTCCGGACAGGGGAAGAGTGAGCAGTTCTTC. Drawing the rest from reference TRBV5-1 and TRBJ2-1, the complete variable domain is KAGVTQTPRYLIKTRGQQVTLSCSPISGHRSVSWYQQTPGQGLQFLFEYFSETQRNKGNFPGRFSGRQFSNSRSEMNVSTLELGDSALYLCASSSGQGKSEQFFGPGTRLTVL.

The V call is TRBV4-1, the J call TRBJ2-4, with D perhaps matching TRBD2 (5 bases). Germline lookup yields CDR1 MGHRA and CDR2 YSYEKL. The ends were cut back, 1 base at V and 0 bases at J, with 13 bases in the middle. The CDR3 is 17 amino acids. CDR3 amino acids: CASSQGVGELAKNIQYF. CDR3 DNA sequence: TGCGCCAGCAGCCAAGGAGTCGGGGAGTTAGCCAAAAACATTCAGTACTTC.

The rearrangement links TRBV7-2 to TRBJ2-3, with TRBD2 as a possible D gene (7 bases). Trimming pared 11 bases from V and 0 bases from J, leaving 12 bases between. There are 13 residues in the CDR3. CDR1 and CDR2 from the germline V gene are SGHTA and FQGNSA. The CDR3 nucleotides are TGTGCCGCGGGGGCAACTAGCACAGATACGCAGTATTTT. It specifies CAAGATSTDTQYF.

The count of this clone is one. The V gene is TRBV6-5, the J gene TRBJ2-7; D unresolved. V gave up 2 bases and J gave up 3 bases, with 8 bases separating them. Germline CDR1 MNHEY, CDR2 SVGAGI. The CDR3 length is 13 residues. The CDR3 nucleotides read TGTGCCAGCAGTTACGCACCAGGCTACGAGCAGTACTTC. It translates to CASSYAPGYEQYF.

The chain combines TRBV4-1 with TRBJ1-2; 8 bases are a match to TRBD1. This CDR3 comprises 14 residues. Germline CDR1 and CDR2: MGHRA and YSYEKL. The junction had 5 bases not matched to a gene; V was cut back by 4 bases and J by 4 bases. Written as DNA, the CDR3 is TGCGCCAGCAGCCGGACAGGGCAGGGCTATGGCTACACCTTC. Its protein is CASSRTGQGYGYTF.

This clone has a single count. The chain uses TRBV4-1 and TRBJ2-3; 11 nucleotides match TRBD2. The CDR3 consists of 22 residues. Trimming removed 4 bases from V and 0 bases from J; junction bases left unmatched: 21. Germline lookup yields CDR1 MGHRA and CDR2 YSYEKL. CDR3 sequence: CASSRRDRLRSSGGQSTDTQYF. For the CDR3, the DNA is TGCGCCAGCAGCCGAAGGGATAGGTTGCGGTCTAGCGGGGGGCAAAGCACAGATACGCAGTATTTT.

This rearrangement joins TRBV5-1 to TRBJ1-4; D perhaps matches TRBD1 (6 bases). The germline gives CDR1 SGHRS, CDR2 YFSETQ. V lost 6 bases and J lost 0, with 12 bases in between. This CDR3 comprises 15 residues. CDR3 in DNA: TGCGCCAGCACCCGAACAGGGTCAACTAATGAAAAACTGTTTTTT. Protein product: CASTRTGSTNEKLFF.

CDR3 nucleotide sequence: TGTGCCTCCCTGGGGAGGGAAATGTACGGGGAGCTGTTTTTT. Translation: CASLGREMYGELFF. V and J are TRBV10-3 and TRBJ2-2; 7 positions match TRBD2. The CDR3 has 14 residues. V lost 11 bases, J lost 7 bases, and 13 bases stayed unmatched. Germline V CDR1 and CDR2: ENHRY, SYGVKD.

The V and J genes are TRBV19 and TRBJ1-2; possibly TRBD1 for D (6 bases). This CDR3 has 13 residues. The V gene lost 7 bases and the J gene lost 10 bases, with 19 bases spanning the gap. Germline V CDR1 and CDR2: LNHDA, SQIVND (reference sequence). In nucleotides, the CDR3 is TGTGCCAGTACCCATCCCCACAGGGTTCCCTACACCTTC. It is translated as CASTHPHRVPYTF.

V is TRBV28 and J is TRBJ1-1; D is unresolved. The CDR3 runs to 13 residues. The germline V gene encodes CDR1 MDHEN and CDR2 SYDVKM. The V gene lost 10 bases and the J gene lost 3 bases, with 15 bases spanning the gap. DNA for the CDR3: TGTGCCACCCTACGGGGTGTAGACACTGAAGCTTTCTTT. This sequence encodes CATLRGVDTEAFF.

V and J are TRBV6-6 and TRBJ2-7; tentatively, D is TRBD2 (6 bases). The CDR3 contains 14 residues. In germline, CDR1 is MNHNY, CDR2 SVGAGI (reference sequence). V was trimmed by 2 bases and J by 3 bases, leaving 11 bases between them. In nucleotides, the CDR3 is TGTGCCAGCAGTTACGGGGTCGGGAGCTACGAGCAGTACTTC. Translation: CASSYGVGSYEQYF.

The chain uses TRBV10-2 and TRBJ2-7, with 8 nucleotides matching TRBD2. CDR1 is WSHSY and CDR2 is SAAADI in the germline V gene. The V gene end was trimmed by 8 bases and the J gene end by 5 bases; junction bases not matched to a gene: 14. There are 15 residues in the CDR3. The CDR3 nucleotides are TGCGCCAGCCAGGCAGAAGCGGGAGTAGGCCACGAGCAGTACTTC. Translation gives CASQAEAGVGHEQYF.